What follows are 23 T cell receptor beta chains derived from one specimen sequenced in a study of cytomegalovirus exposure and HLA in healthy donors listed by TCRdb under 2017. Receptor amplification or capture employed the immunoSEQ multiplex PCR assay. For the multiplex PCR, a mixture combining 60 forward primers for TCR Vbeta segments and 13 reverse primers for TCR Jbeta segments was used. TCRdb holds this immuneACCESS table with in-frame rearrangements only. Some clones are missing; in checked studies, unresolved V genes explain under half, and the rest has no known cause. The sample table contains 120,000 or so clones; only one count was recorded for less than 85% of them. The ten largest account for more than 2.5% of the sample. The sequencing sample was made of PBMCs. The receptor source for this set is a male donor in good health and CMV-seronegative.

This chain uses TRBV6-1 with TRBJ2-5; 8 nucleotides line up with TRBD1. The CDR3 runs 14 residues. Unmatched junction bases numbered 8, after V lost 6 bases and J lost 5 bases. Germline V gene lookup returns CDR1 MNHNS and CDR2 SASEGT. CDR3 sequence (DNA): TGTGCCAGCAGCGGGGACAGGTATGGGGAGACCCAGTACTTC. Translation gives CASSGDRYGETQYF.

The chain has TRBV19 and TRBJ1-3; 11 bases are shared with TRBD1. CDR1 and CDR2 from the germline V gene are LNHDA and SQIVND (reference sequence). V shed 7 bases and J 4 bases; nucleotides not matched to a gene: 9. The CDR3 extends over 16 amino acids. This CDR3 is CASKSGQGVLGNTIYF. DNA for the CDR3: TGTGCCAGTAAATCGGGACAGGGGGTCCTCGGAAACACCATATATTTT.

This clone has a single count. This chain uses TRBV28 with TRBJ1-6; perhaps TRBD1 as D (6 bases). Germline CDR1 reads MDHEN; CDR2 reads SYDVKM. V shed 3 bases and J shed 10 bases, with 10 bases lying between them. The CDR3 covers 13 residues. CDR3 protein: CASSFQGYSPLHF. For the CDR3, the DNA is TGTGCCAGCAGTTTTCAGGGGTACTCACCCCTCCACTTT.

The genes are TRBV9 and TRBJ1-2, with TRBD1 identical over 8 bases. The ends lost 7 bases at V and 4 bases at J; junction bases unmatched: 3. The V gene's germline CDR1 is SGDLS and CDR2 YYNGEE. This CDR3 region has 12 residues. CDR3 coding DNA: TGTGCCAGCGCGGACAGGGCCTATGGCTACACCTTC. This gives the protein CASADRAYGYTF.

V usage is TRBV6-1 and J usage is TRBJ2-3; 11 bases match TRBD1. The CDR3 runs to 15 residues. CDR1 MNHNS and CDR2 SASEGT come from the germline V gene. The J segment lost 5 bases and the V segment lost 2 bases, leaving 3 bases of the junction unmatched. This CDR3 is CASSEWTGGKDTQYF. The CDR3 nucleotides read TGTGCCAGCAGTGAATGGACAGGGGGCAAAGATACGCAGTATTTT.

This rearrangement joins TRBV11-1 to TRBJ1-1; D is unclear. The germline V gene encodes CDR1 SGHAT and CDR2 FQDESV (reference sequence). V lost 5 bases, J lost 5 bases, and 15 bases lay in between. The CDR3 has 14 residues. This CDR3 is CASSLDPGGTEAFF. The DNA for the CDR3 is TGTGCCAGCAGCCTGGACCCGGGCGGGACTGAAGCTTTCTTT.

The J gene is TRBJ2-5, the V gene TRBV28; a possible D gene is TRBD1 (5 bases). TRBJ2-7 matches the DNA end more closely, so the J call is doubtful. Looked up from germline, CDR1 is MDHEN and CDR2 is SYDVKM. The CDR3 consists of 13 residues. The CDR3 coding sequence is TGTGCCAGCAGTTCGACAGCCTCCTACGAGCAGTACTTC. Translation: CASSSTASYEQYF.

This clone was counted a single time. V is TRBV5-6 and J is TRBJ2-3; the D gene is possibly TRBD2 (6 bases). Germline assignment: CDR1 SGHDT and CDR2 YYEEEE. Deletions cut 1 base from V and 6 bases from J, with 15 bases between. The CDR3 covers 15 residues. CDR3 nucleotide sequence: TGTGCCAGCAGCTTGTGGGGGGAGTGGCAGGATACGCAGTATTTT. Translation: CASSLWGEWQDTQYF.

The chain uses TRBV14 and TRBJ1-3; D gene uncertain. This CDR3 spans 11 amino acids. Germline-derived CDR1 and CDR2 are SGHDN and FVKESK. V lost 8 bases to trimming and J lost 4 bases, with 6 bases between them. The CDR3 spells CASPEGNTIYF. The CDR3 region has the DNA TGTGCCAGCCCTGAGGGAAACACCATATATTTT. Combining the CDR3 with reference TRBV14 and TRBJ1-3 gives the whole variable domain EAGVTQFPSHSVIEKGQTVTLRCDPISGHDNLYWYRRVMGKEIKFLLHFVKESKQDESGMPNNRFLAERTGGTYSTLKVQPAELEDSGVYFCASPEGNTIYFGEGSWLTVV.

The chain is built from TRBV7-9 and TRBJ2-5; 7 bases match TRBD1. V was clipped by 5 bases and J by 4 bases; unmatched bases: 7. CDR1 and CDR2 from the germline V gene are SEHNR and FQNEAQ (reference sequence). CDR3 length: 14 residues. CDR3 nucleotides: TGTGCCAGCAGCGATAGGACAGGAGGAGAGACCCAGTACTTC. Its translation: CASSDRTGGETQYF.

V usage is TRBV19 and J usage is TRBJ1-3, with D unresolved. Trimming cost V 3 bases and J 8 bases, with 5 bases left between them. The CDR3 is 11 residues long. Germline CDR1 is LNHDA and CDR2 is SQIVND (reference sequence). The CDR3 region has the DNA TGTGCCAGTAGTATGAGGGACACCATATATTTT. This codes for CASSMRDTIYF.

This clone occurred a few times. The chain recombines TRBV25-1 with TRBJ2-7; D might be TRBD2 (5 bases). V dropped 4 bases and J dropped 2 bases, with 9 bases sitting between them. Germline values: CDR1 MGHDK, CDR2 SYGVNS. The CDR3 extends over 13 amino acids. In DNA, the CDR3 is TGTGCCAGCAGTGTAACGGGGACCTACGAGCAGTACTTC. Protein sequence: CASSVTGTYEQYF.

The genes are TRBV2 and TRBJ2-1; D is perhaps TRBD1 (6 bases). Germline values: CDR1 SNHLY, CDR2 FYNNEI. The ends were cut back, 5 bases at V and 9 bases at J, with 20 bases in the middle. This CDR3 has 15 residues. CDR3 nucleotides: TGTGCCAGCAGTTCAGGACAGCTCACGGGAAGTGAGCAGTTCTTC. Protein: CASSSGQLTGSEQFF.

The rearrangement joins TRBV30 to TRBJ1-2; 9 bases are a match to TRBD1. The CDR3 has 13 amino acids. Germline V CDR1 and CDR2: GTSNPN, SVGIG (reference sequence). V shed 3 bases and J 4 bases; nucleotides not matched to a gene: 3. For the CDR3, the DNA is TGTGCCTGGAGAGGACAGGGGAGCTATGGCTACACCTTC. Protein sequence: CAWRGQGSYGYTF.

The rearrangement uses TRBV9 and TRBJ1-1; 11 bases are a match to TRBD1. V was clipped by 3 bases and J by 11 bases; unmatched bases: 12. The CDR3 runs 15 residues. Germline CDR1 reads SGDLS; CDR2 reads YYNGEE. For the CDR3, the DNA is TGTGCCAGCAGCGAGTGGGACAGGGGGGCGGCTGGTGCTTTCTTT. Translation gives CASSEWDRGAAGAFF.

The CDR3: CASSLAPAGYEQYF. The CDR3 nucleotides read TGTGCCAGCAGCTTGGCACCCGCGGGTTACGAGCAGTACTTC. The V and J genes are TRBV5-6 and TRBJ2-7; D may be TRBD2 (5 bases). This CDR3 has 14 residues. CDR1 is SGHDT, CDR2 YYEEEE, per germline. Between the trimmed V and J ends, which lost 0 bases and 4 bases, there was a span of 11 bases.

V gene TRBV11-2 combines with J gene TRBJ2-1, with TRBD2 matching 12 bases. V lost 1 base and J lost 7; bases outside the gene matches: 5. This CDR3 spans 16 amino acids. The V gene's germline CDR1 is SGHAT and CDR2 FQNNGV. CDR3 DNA sequence: TGTGCCAGCAGCTTAGGACTAGCGGGGGAAGGAAATGAGCAGTTCTTC. Its translation is CASSLGLAGEGNEQFF. The full variable domain, in which reference TRBV11-2 and TRBJ2-1 provide the parts outside the CDR3, is EAGVAQSPRYKIIEKRQSVAFWCNPISGHATLYWYQQILGQGPKLLIQFQNNGVVDDSQLPKDRFSAERLKGVDSTLKIQPAKLEDSAVYLCASSLGLAGEGNEQFFGPGTRLTVL.

The chain carries TRBV9 and TRBJ2-5, with a possible D match to TRBD1 (6 bases). The J call could be wrong; TRBJ2-7 is a better fit for the DNA end. This CDR3 is 16 amino acids long. Germline V CDR1 and CDR2: SGDLS, YYNGEE. CDR3 residues: CASSVAGQTFEHEQYF. The CDR3 nucleotides are TGTGCCAGCAGCGTAGCGGGACAAACATTTGAGCACGAGCAGTACTTC.

The chain joins TRBV11-2 to TRBJ1-1, with TRBD1 matching over 8 bases. CDR1 is SGHAT, CDR2 FQNNGV, per germline. With V trimmed by 5 bases and J by 6 bases, 8 bases remained unmatched. The length of the CDR3 is 14 residues. The CDR3 loop is CASSPRGRSAEAFF. In DNA form, the CDR3 reads TGTGCCAGCAGCCCCAGGGGGCGATCAGCTGAAGCTTTCTTT.

V usage is TRBV2 and J usage is TRBJ1-6; TRBD1 matches 8 bases. V dropped 4 bases and J dropped 7; count of bases not matched to a gene: 3. This CDR3 spans 14 amino acids. Germline CDR1 reads SNHLY; CDR2 reads FYNNEI. CDR3 DNA sequence: TGTGCCAGCAGTGGGACAGGGTTAAATTCACCCCTCCACTTT. Its protein product is CASSGTGLNSPLHF.

This clone was picked up a small number of times. The chain uses TRBV4-3 and TRBJ2-1; D might be TRBD2 (6 bases). The CDR3 has 16 amino acids. Deletions cut 2 bases from V and 0 bases from J, with 11 bases between. Germline values: CDR1 LGHNA, CDR2 YSLEER. In DNA form, the CDR3 reads TGCGCCAGCAGCCAAATAGCGGACCTCTCCTACAATGAGCAGTTCTTC. This sequence encodes CASSQIADLSYNEQFF.

This chain uses TRBV5-1 with TRBJ2-5; 7 bases are a match to TRBD2. V shed 5 bases, J shed 3 bases, and the junction held 7 bases outside the gene matches. The germline gives CDR1 SGHRS, CDR2 YFSETQ. CDR3 length: 14 residues. The CDR3 sequence: CASRGGSGEETQYF. CDR3 DNA: TGCGCCAGCAGGGGCGGCAGCGGGGAAGAGACCCAGTACTTC.

This chain uses TRBV19 with TRBJ2-2, with 10 bases aligning to TRBD1. The CDR3 consists of 16 residues. V lost 5 bases and J lost 5; bases outside the gene matches: 8. Germline assignment: CDR1 LNHDA and CDR2 SQIVND (reference sequence). The chain's CDR3 is CASSPTDRGGTGELFF. The CDR3 DNA reads TGTGCCAGTAGTCCTACGGACAGGGGGGGGACCGGGGAGCTGTTTTTT.